This TCR beta chain was documented in a study of blood T cell repertoires in COVID-19. Study-wide context: The analysed material was cDNA or gDNA that came from T cells, B-cell-depleted T cells, or PBMCs.

The CDR3 is 16 amino acids. In germline, CDR1 is LNHNV, CDR2 YYDKDF (reference sequence). V lost 0 bases, J lost 4 bases, and 13 bases lay in between. In the authors' workflow: Reference gene primer amplification gave estimated nucleated cell counts. Some clones are missing from TCRdb's copy, which holds only in-frame ones; the method was immunoSEQ multiplex PCR. For V, J and clone size, that table is used; D and trimming come from the DNA. The data contain about 17,000 clones, around four fifths of them singletons. Sequenced material: peripheral blood. V and J are TRBV15 and TRBJ1-5, with a tentative D call TRBD1 (5 bases). This TCR was recovered from a man aged 55 to 70 with active or convalescent COVID-19. CDR3 sequence reads: CATSRDQQDQNQPQHF. Here the CDR3 DNA reads TGTGCCACCAGCAGAGATCAACAGGACCAAAATCAGCCCCAGCATTTT.